One and the same sample provided the 27 T cell receptor beta chains below, sequenced in a study of neoadjuvant anti-PD-1 for oral cavity cancer. The table came from immunoSEQ multiplex PCR; TCRdb's copy has only in-frame clones and leaves some out. The profile shows about 25,000 clones, 25% to 30% of them singletons. The time point here: after neoadjuvant nivolumab, at surgical resection. The sample here was tumor tissue, taken after nivolumab (anti-PD-1) treatment. The receptors originated from a person aged 40 to 85 with oral cavity squamous cell carcinoma.

CDR3 sequence: CAIRGDSPYEQYF. The CDR3, as DNA: TGTGCCATCAGGGGGGACTCTCCCTACGAGCAGTACTTC. V and J are TRBV10-3 and TRBJ2-7, with D possibly being TRBD2 (6 bases). CDR1 is ENHRY and CDR2 is SYGVKD in the germline V gene. V was shortened by 6 bases and J by 2 bases, with 11 bases between the two germline ends. The CDR3 is 13 residues long.

The rearrangement links TRBV6-5 to TRBJ1-5; perhaps TRBD1 as D (6 bases). The germline gives CDR1 MNHEY, CDR2 SVGAGI. CDR3 length: 13 residues. Trimming removed 4 bases from V and 6 bases from J, with 10 bases in between. The CDR3 here is CASSLNRAQPQHF. CDR3 nucleotides: TGTGCCAGCAGTTTGAACAGGGCTCAGCCCCAGCATTTT.

This clone came up a few times. The chain recombines TRBV5-6 with TRBJ1-2, with D unclear. V was pared by 4 bases and J by 8 bases, with 12 bases between. Germline V gene lookup returns CDR1 SGHDT and CDR2 YYEEEE. The CDR3 contains 12 residues. The CDR3 here is CASSTRSRGYTF. The CDR3 bases are TGTGCCAGCAGCACAAGGTCGAGGGGCTACACCTTC.

This sequence joins TRBV4-1 and TRBJ1-2, with D uncertain. The germline gives CDR1 MGHRA, CDR2 YSYEKL. V dropped 0 bases and J dropped 7 bases, with 6 bases sitting between them. The CDR3 totals 12 residues. In nucleotides, the CDR3 is TGCGCCAGCAGCCAAGAGAAGGGTGGCTACACCTTC. It codes for CASSQEKGGYTF.

This clone showed up many times. The chain carries TRBV29-1 and TRBJ1-2, with TRBD1 matching over 7 bases. The CDR3 loop spans 11 amino acids. Per the germline V gene, CDR1 is SQVTM and CDR2 is ANQGSEA. V shed 7 bases and J 11 bases; nucleotides not matched to a gene: 10. CDR3 DNA: TGCAGCGGCGGGGGCAGGGGGAGTTACACCTTC. This sequence encodes CSGGGRGSYTF.

There are a few counts of this clone. The chain employs TRBV6-1 and TRBJ2-6, with D uncertain. The CDR3 runs to 15 residues. CDR1 MNHNS and CDR2 SASEGT come from the germline V gene. With 3 bases removed from V and 2 bases from J, the gap between germline ends came to 8 bases. The CDR3 loop is CASSDGGAGANVLTF. The CDR3 bases are TGTGCCAGCAGTGACGGTGGGGCTGGGGCCAACGTCCTGACTTTC.

This clone was counted only a few times. The chain links TRBV18 to TRBJ1-2; TRBD1 matches at 7 bases. Unmatched junction bases numbered 4, after V lost 5 bases and J lost 4 bases. The V gene's germline CDR1 is KGHSH and CDR2 LQKENI. The CDR3 extends over 13 amino acids. CDR3 nucleotide sequence: TGTGCCAGCTCAAACCGGGACAGCTATGGCTACACCTTC. Amino acids: CASSNRDSYGYTF.

J is TRBJ2-2 and V is TRBV6-5; 7 nucleotides match TRBD1. From germline, CDR1 is MNHEY and CDR2 SVGAGI. The CDR3 extends over 16 amino acids. The V and J ends lost 1 base and 7 bases, in that order; junction bases with no gene match: 9. The CDR3 nucleotides read TGTGCCAGCAGTTACTGGTTACAGGGGCTGAGCGGGGAGCTGTTTTTT. Protein product: CASSYWLQGLSGELFF.

This clone has a handful of counts. V is TRBV5-6 and J is TRBJ1-2; a weak D match, TRBD1 (6 bases). V dropped 5 bases and J dropped 1 base, with 15 bases sitting between them. This CDR3 comprises 15 residues. In germline, CDR1 is SGHDT, CDR2 YYEEEE. The CDR3 DNA sequence: TGTGCCAGCAGTTCTCCCGGGGGGCTTAACTATGGCTACACCTTC. Its translation: CASSSPGGLNYGYTF.

This clone was counted a single time. V and J are TRBV30 and TRBJ1-3; tentative D call: TRBD1 (5 bases). CDR3 length: 14 amino acids. The V gene's germline CDR1 is GTSNPN and CDR2 SVGIG (reference sequence). V was trimmed by 2 bases and J by 5 bases, leaving 13 bases between them. CDR3 in amino acids: CAWSSPGSRNTIYF. CDR3 DNA: TGTGCCTGGAGTAGCCCAGGGTCTCGAAACACCATATATTTT. The variable domain in full, completed from reference TRBV30 and TRBJ1-3, reads SQTIHQWPATLVQPVGSPLSLECTVEGTSNPNLYWYRQAAGRGLQLLFYSVGIGQISSEVPQNLSASRPQDRQFILSSKKLLLSDSGFYLCAWSSPGSRNTIYFGEGSWLTVV.

The rearrangement joins TRBV30 to TRBJ1-1, with D uncertain. Trimming took 0 bases from V and 1 from J, leaving 6 bases between them. CDR3 length equals 13 residues. CDR1 is GTSNPN, CDR2 SVGIG, per germline (reference sequence). CDR3 sequence reads: CAWSVNPNTEAFF. Written as DNA, the CDR3 is TGTGCCTGGAGTGTTAATCCGAACACTGAAGCTTTCTTT.

V and J are TRBV27 and TRBJ2-7; the D gene is possibly TRBD1 (6 bases). Per the germline V gene, CDR1 is MNHEY and CDR2 is SMNVEV (reference sequence). The CDR3 sequence is 13 residues long. V was pared by 7 bases and J by 3 bases, with 13 bases between. CDR3 DNA sequence: TGTGCCAGCACCTACTCCAGGGGCTACGAGCAGTACTTC. Protein product: CASTYSRGYEQYF.

This clone was seen a handful of times. The same CDR3 also results from other DNA sequences found in this sample. V gene TRBV10-3 combines with J gene TRBJ1-2; unclear D gene. V was trimmed by 3 bases and J by 8 bases, leaving 7 bases between them. CDR1 and CDR2 (germline): ENHRY, SYGVKD. CDR3 length equals 11 residues. CDR3 sequence (DNA): TGTGCCATCAGTGACGTCGGGGGCTACACCTTC. Translating gives CAISDVGGYTF.

This clone showed up just a few times. V is TRBV6-1 and J is TRBJ1-2, with D perhaps TRBD1 (5 bases). V lost 3 bases and J 8 bases, leaving 13 bases between the germline ends. The CDR3 consists of 13 residues. Per the germline V gene, CDR1 is MNHNS and CDR2 is SASEGT. CDR3 sequence (DNA): TGTGCCAGCAGTGATGGTCAGGGACGCGGCTACACCTTC. Translation gives CASSDGQGRGYTF.

V gene TRBV6-5 combines with J gene TRBJ2-7, with 12 bases fitting TRBD1. Trimming took 3 bases from V and 2 from J; bases not matched to a gene: 2. The CDR3 is made up of 15 amino acids. CDR1 and CDR2 from the germline V gene are MNHEY and SVGAGI. The CDR3 nucleotides read TGTGCCAGCAGTTATAGGGACAGGGGGCCCTACGAGCAGTACTTC. Encoded protein: CASSYRDRGPYEQYF.

This clone was detected a few times. The V gene is TRBV9, the J gene TRBJ2-5; TRBD1 agrees at 7 bases. Per germline, CDR1 SGDLS and CDR2 YYNGEE. After removal of 2 bases from V and 1 base from J, the junction contained 2 bases not matched to a gene. CDR3 length: 14 amino acids. DNA of the CDR3: TGTGCCAGCAGCGTGGACAGGTTCCAAGAGACCCAGTACTTC. Its translation is CASSVDRFQETQYF.

This clone has only a few counts. The chain joins TRBV11-3 to TRBJ2-6, with D unclear. The CDR3 is 14 residues long. Trimming took off 2 bases at V and 0 bases at J, with 2 bases between the two ends. Germline V lookup: CDR1 SGHNT, CDR2 YENEEA. The CDR3 region has the DNA TGTGCCAGCAGCTTACCCTCTGGGGCCAACGTCCTGACTTTC. This encodes CASSLPSGANVLTF.

In this sample, this clone turned up a few times. The chain is built from TRBV6-5 and TRBJ1-1; D is unclear. Germline V lookup: CDR1 MNHEY, CDR2 SVGAGI. The CDR3 consists of 12 residues. V was clipped by 6 bases and J by 3 bases, with 8 bases between them. This CDR3 is CASRGLYTEAFF. DNA of the CDR3: TGTGCCAGCAGAGGACTTTACACTGAAGCTTTCTTT.

The chain uses TRBV4-2 and TRBJ1-1, with 8 bases that match TRBD1. The V gene's germline CDR1 is LGHNA and CDR2 YNFKEQ. Trimming cost V 5 bases and J 12 bases; bases outside gene matches: 20. The CDR3 is made up of 16 amino acids. The CDR3 region has the DNA TGTGCCAGCAGCGAAGCAACCTTGGACAGGGATCCCAAGTCTTTCTTT. This encodes CASSEATLDRDPKSFF.

This sequence joins TRBV5-5 and TRBJ1-1; D perhaps matches TRBD1 (6 bases). The germline V gene has CDR1 SGHKS and CDR2 YYEKEE (reference sequence). CDR3 size: 15 residues. The V end was cut by 2 bases, the J end by 4 bases, with 15 bases between. Here the CDR3 DNA reads TGTGCCAGCAGCTTCGCGGGTGGAGGGGGCACTGAAGCTTTCTTT. Its translation is CASSFAGGGGTEAFF.

This clone occurred many times. CDR3 sequence reads: CASGSRYEQYF. The CDR3 DNA follows: TGTGCCTCAGGCAGTAGGTACGAGCAGTACTTC. This chain uses TRBV28 with TRBJ2-7; no clear D gene. Germline CDR1 is MDHEN and CDR2 is SYDVKM. The CDR3 covers 11 residues. With 11 bases removed from V and 4 bases from J, the gap between germline ends came to 12 bases.

CDR3 sequence reads: CASSLEGTRGGNEQFF. The CDR3 DNA follows: TGCGCCAGCAGCCTGGAGGGGACACGGGGAGGTAATGAGCAGTTCTTC. The rearrangement links TRBV5-1 to TRBJ2-1; D may match TRBD1 or TRBD2 (6 bases each). The CDR3 covers 16 residues. Trimming took 4 bases from V and 7 from J, leaving 21 bases between them. CDR1 and CDR2 from the germline V gene are SGHRS and YFSETQ.

The chain links TRBV29-1 to TRBJ2-1, with 13 positions matching TRBD2. V was clipped by 1 base and J by 0 bases; unmatched bases: 6. The CDR3 contains 18 residues. Per the germline V gene, CDR1 is SQVTM and CDR2 is ANQGSEA. CDR3 protein: CSVEGLAGGLSSYNEQFF. The CDR3 DNA is TGCAGCGTTGAAGGACTAGCGGGAGGCTTGAGCTCCTACAATGAGCAGTTCTTC.

This chain joins TRBV9 and TRBJ1-2; D remains ambiguous. Germline V CDR1 and CDR2: SGDLS, YYNGEE. V lost 4 bases and J 0 bases, leaving 13 bases between the germline ends. This CDR3 comprises 15 residues. The DNA of the CDR3 is TGTGCCAGCAGCTTAGGACCGAGTTCTAACTATGGCTACACCTTC. This encodes CASSLGPSSNYGYTF.

This clone was counted between two and nine times. This sequence joins TRBV18 and TRBJ2-7, with TRBD1 matching 7 bases. The length of the CDR3 is 14 residues. Germline CDR1 is KGHSH and CDR2 is LQKENI. V dropped 2 bases and J dropped 6; count of bases not matched to a gene: 7. The CDR3 loop is CASSPIWTGTEQYF. CDR3 sequence (DNA): TGTGCCAGCTCACCAATCTGGACAGGAACCGAGCAGTACTTC.

This clone has only a few counts. The chain links TRBV2 to TRBJ1-2; a weak D match, TRBD1 (5 bases). Germline CDR1 is SNHLY and CDR2 is FYNNEI. Trimming pared 3 bases from V and 7 bases from J, leaving 9 bases between. CDR3 length: 12 amino acids. The CDR3 DNA follows: TGTGCCAGCAGTGACCAGGGACCTGGCTACACCTTC. It specifies CASSDQGPGYTF.

This clone is judged large. This chain uses TRBV7-9 with TRBJ1-1; D remains ambiguous. Germline-derived CDR1 and CDR2 are SEHNR and FQNEAQ (reference sequence). CDR3 length: 12 residues. The V end lost 5 bases, the J end lost 7 bases, and 11 bases lay between the germline ends. CDR3 region: CASSHDGVEAFF. CDR3 sequence (DNA): TGTGCCAGCAGCCATGATGGGGTTGAAGCTTTCTTT.